This TCR beta chain was recorded in a study of T-cell reconstitution after alpha-beta-depleted transplantation in children. Concerning this clonotype: Its antigen is as yet unknown.

The germline CDR1 and CDR2 sequences are SGHRS and YFSETQ. This CDR3 is 13 amino acids long. V lost 0 bases, J lost 4 bases, and 4 bases lay in between. Study-wide findings and caveats: Some patients owed their high day-60 TCRbeta diversity to surviving recipient T cells and thymic progenitors.

Preparing the TCRbeta library involved the use of unique molecular identifiers. One entry per CDR3 protein results from TCRdb running MiXCR on the PCR reads. The table lists 100,000 to 150,000 distinct CDR3 sequences, approximately 22% of them singletons. Material: PBMCs, mostly from graft donor cells, obtained 180 days after TCRalphabeta/CD19-depleted stem cell transplant. V is TRBV5-1 and J is TRBJ2-2; no reliable D call. The TCR was taken from a male patient aged 2 to 9 who had a stem cell transplant for chronic granulomatous disease, so the T cells may come from the graft donor. The CDR3 DNA follows: TGCGCCAGCAGCTTGGCGGGCACCGGGGAGCTGTTTTTT. It codes for CASSLAGTGELFF.